The text below deals with one T cell receptor (beta chain). Antigen: not known. Assay: immunoSEQ multiplex PCR; the TCRdb copy retains only in-frame clones and omits some. The sample includes 200,000 or so clones, approximately 93% of them seen just once. The data belong to a study of T cell responses to AZD1222 COVID-19 vaccine. The CDR3 contains 17 residues. V was cut by 4 bases and J by 0 bases, with 16 bases left in between. The V gene's germline CDR1 is LGHDT and CDR2 YNNKEL (reference sequence). General study findings and limits: Regions 160-218 and 743-854 held dominance among vaccine-associated CD4 TCRs, which spanned spike. Baseline serostatus was positive in only six or seven AZD1222 recipients.

The receptor's source is an adult who received the AZD1222 COVID-19 vaccine. The sample here was peripheral blood, taken 28 days after the second AZD1222 dose. The chain employs TRBV3-1 (or the pseudogene TRBV3-2) and TRBJ1-3; D may be TRBD1 (5 bases). The DNA of the CDR3 is TGTGCCAGCAGCCTTGAAGCAGGGTCCTACTCTGGAAACACCATATATTTT. Protein: CASSLEAGSYSGNTIYF.